A single sample is the source of the 3 T cell receptor beta chains below, sequenced in a study of cytomegalovirus exposure and HLA in healthy donors. Data came from immunoSEQ multiplex PCR; TCRdb stores just in-frame clones and leaves some out. The table records approximately 53,000 clones, about 90% of them present only once. Sequencing was done on a sample of PBMCs. These receptors were taken from a man younger than 35 in good health and CMV-seronegative.

This clone came up a few times. CDR3 residues: CASSLSRATSGRGDEQFF. The CDR3 bases are TGTGCCAGCAGCTTGAGCCGAGCCACTAGCGGGAGAGGGGATGAGCAGTTCTTC. V is TRBV11-3 and J is TRBJ2-1, with 11 bases that match TRBD2. V lost 3 bases and J lost 8; bases outside the gene matches: 15. The CDR3 covers 18 residues. Germline CDR1 and CDR2: SGHNT and YENEEA.

The chain recombines TRBV10-2 with TRBJ1-4; TRBD1 aligns across 7 bases. Germline V gene lookup returns CDR1 WSHSY and CDR2 SAAADI. The CDR3 length is 14 residues. Trimming cost V 6 bases and J 5 bases; bases outside gene matches: 6. This CDR3 reads CASSLTGLNEKLFF. The CDR3 bases are TGCGCCAGCAGCTTGACAGGGCTCAATGAAAAACTGTTTTTT.

This chain connects TRBV4-1 to TRBJ2-6; D uncertain. CDR1 is MGHRA and CDR2 is YSYEKL in the germline V gene. V was trimmed by 0 bases and J by 0 bases, leaving 6 bases between them. The CDR3 covers 16 residues. The CDR3: CASSQDKFSGANVLTF. Here the CDR3 DNA reads TGCGCCAGCAGCCAAGATAAATTCTCTGGGGCCAACGTCCTGACTTTC.